This TCR beta chain was found in a study of OX40 agonist ivuxolimab in advanced cancers. Study-level points and caveats: The antigen specificity of the peripheral T cells (those that were expanded) was not determined. CD8+ T cells (on average) carried more expanded clones than CD4+ T cells.

The repertoire was sequenced with immunoSEQ multiplex PCR; TCRdb's copy has only in-frame clones and lacks some. The sample lists 75,000 to 100,000 clones; under 85% were seen once. CDR1 and CDR2 (germline): MNHNS, SASEGT. V was cut by 2 bases and J by 5 bases, with 11 bases left in between. The CDR3 runs to 14 residues. As for this clone: Its target is unknown.

This specimen consisted of CD4+ or CD8+ T cells sorted from blood, obtained in a trial of the OX40 agonist ivuxolimab. This clonotype was sampled from an adult with an advanced solid tumor such as melanoma, head and neck, liver or kidney cancer. The V and J genes are TRBV6-1 and TRBJ2-3, with D possibly TRBD2 on 5 matching bases. CDR3 coding DNA: TGTGCCAGCAGTGAAACTACTAGGAGAGATACGCAGTATTTT. The encoded protein is CASSETTRRDTQYF.